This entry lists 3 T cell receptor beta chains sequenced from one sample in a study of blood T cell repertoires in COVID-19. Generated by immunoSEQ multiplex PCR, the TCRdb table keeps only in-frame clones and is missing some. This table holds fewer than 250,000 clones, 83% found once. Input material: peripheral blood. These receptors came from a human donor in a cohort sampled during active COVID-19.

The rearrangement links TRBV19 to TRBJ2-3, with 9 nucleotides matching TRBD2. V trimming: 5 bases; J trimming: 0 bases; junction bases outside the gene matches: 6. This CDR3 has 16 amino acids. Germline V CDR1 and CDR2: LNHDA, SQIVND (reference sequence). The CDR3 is CASSVNAGGSTDTQYF. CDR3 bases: TGTGCCAGTAGTGTGAACGCGGGGGGGAGCACAGATACGCAGTATTTT. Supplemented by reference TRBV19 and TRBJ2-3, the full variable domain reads DGGITQSPKYLFRKEGQNVTLSCEQNLNHDAMYWYRQDPGQGLRLIYYSQIVNDFQKGDIAEGYSVSREKKESFPLTVTSAQKNPTAFYLCASSVNAGGSTDTQYFGPGTRLTVL.

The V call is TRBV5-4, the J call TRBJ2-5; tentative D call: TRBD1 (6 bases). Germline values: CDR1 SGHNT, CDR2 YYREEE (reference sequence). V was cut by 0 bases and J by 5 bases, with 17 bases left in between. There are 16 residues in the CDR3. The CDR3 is CASSLAGTLTGETQYF. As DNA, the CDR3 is TGTGCCAGCAGCTTGGCCGGGACACTCACTGGGGAGACCCAGTACTTC. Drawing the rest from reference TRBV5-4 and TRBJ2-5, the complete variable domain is ETGVTQSPTHLIKTRGQQVTLRCSSQSGHNTVSWYQQALGQGPQFIFQYYREEENGRGNFPPRFSGLQFPNYSSELNVNALELDDSALYLCASSLAGTLTGETQYFGPGTRLLVL.

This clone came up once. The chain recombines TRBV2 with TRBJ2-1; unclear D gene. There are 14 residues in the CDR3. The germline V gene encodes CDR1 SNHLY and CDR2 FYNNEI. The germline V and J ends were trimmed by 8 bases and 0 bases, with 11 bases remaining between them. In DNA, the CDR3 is TGTGCCAGCGGTAGCACCGACTCCTACAATGAGCAGTTCTTC. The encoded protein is CASGSTDSYNEQFF.